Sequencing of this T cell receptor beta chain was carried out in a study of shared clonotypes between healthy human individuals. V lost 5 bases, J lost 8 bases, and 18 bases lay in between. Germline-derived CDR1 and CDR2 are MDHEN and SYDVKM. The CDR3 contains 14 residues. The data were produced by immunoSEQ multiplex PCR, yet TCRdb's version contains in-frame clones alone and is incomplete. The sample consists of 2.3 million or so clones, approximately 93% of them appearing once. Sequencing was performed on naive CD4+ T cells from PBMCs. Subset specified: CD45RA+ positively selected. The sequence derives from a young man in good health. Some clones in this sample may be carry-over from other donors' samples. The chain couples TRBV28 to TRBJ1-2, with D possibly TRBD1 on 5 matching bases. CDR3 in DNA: TGTGCCAGCAGTAATTCCGGGGACGGGGGAGGCTACACCTTC. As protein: CASSNSGDGGGYTF.